This TCR beta chain was documented in a study of T cell repertoires in cytomegalovirus infection. Study-level background: Both a matching HLA type and CMV infection were indicated by public TCR beta signatures. Study results and limitations: CMV carriers with the relevant HLA were identified by cumulative public TCR beta family frequency. The ex vivo response was dominated by HLA-C-restricted CMV-specific TCR beta clonotypes.

With regard to this clonotype: Its antigen remains unknown.

Trimming left V 2 bases short and J 4 bases short, with 8 bases between. The CDR3 is made up of 12 amino acids. From germline, CDR1 is GTSNPN and CDR2 SVGIG (reference sequence). TCRdb reanalysed the reads using MiXCR and keeps one entry per CDR3 protein. The sample gives about 530,000 distinct CDR3 sequences, less than 30% of which show up once; about 13% is in the top ten. This clonotype originated in a human donor in good health (CMV status not recorded). Some clones in this sample may be carry-over from other donors' samples. Source material: PBMCs. The J gene is TRBJ1-1, the V gene TRBV30; D unresolved. The CDR3 region is CAWSFTGTEAFF. The CDR3 bases are TGTGCCTGGAGTTTCACCGGCACTGAAGCTTTCTTT. Full variable domain (outside the CDR3, taken from reference TRBV30 and TRBJ1-1): SQTIHQWPATLVQPVGSPLSLECTVEGTSNPNLYWYRQAAGRGLQLLFYSVGIGQISSEVPQNLSASRPQDRQFILSSKKLLLSDSGFYLCAWSFTGTEAFFGQGTRLTVV.